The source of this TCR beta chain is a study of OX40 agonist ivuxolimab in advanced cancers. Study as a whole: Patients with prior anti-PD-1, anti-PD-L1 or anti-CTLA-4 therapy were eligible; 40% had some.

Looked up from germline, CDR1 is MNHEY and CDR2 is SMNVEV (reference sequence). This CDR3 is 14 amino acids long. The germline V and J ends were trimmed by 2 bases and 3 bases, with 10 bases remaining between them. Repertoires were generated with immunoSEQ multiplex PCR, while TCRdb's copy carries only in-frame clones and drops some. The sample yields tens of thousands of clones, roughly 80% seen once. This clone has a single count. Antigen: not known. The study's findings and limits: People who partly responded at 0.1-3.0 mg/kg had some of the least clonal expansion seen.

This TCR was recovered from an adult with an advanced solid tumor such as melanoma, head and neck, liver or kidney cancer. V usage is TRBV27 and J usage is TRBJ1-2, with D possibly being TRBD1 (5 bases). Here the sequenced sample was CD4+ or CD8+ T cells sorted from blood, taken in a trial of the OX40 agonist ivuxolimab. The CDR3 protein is CASSLRGGDYGYTF. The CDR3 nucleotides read TGTGCCAGCAGTTTAAGGGGAGGGGACTATGGCTACACCTTC.